What follows describes a single T cell receptor beta chain. Its antigen is currently unknown. V shed 2 bases, J shed 4 bases, and the junction held 5 bases outside the gene matches. There are 16 residues in the CDR3. Germline lookup yields CDR1 MNHNS and CDR2 SASEGT. Every patient had mismatch repair deficiency by PCR or immunohistochemistry. TCRs were sequenced from a few patients responding to pembrolizumab. This record belongs to a study of PD-1 blockade in mismatch repair-deficient tumors. General study results and limits: After pembrolizumab, tumor-resident clones rose rapidly, then generally contracted before radiologic responses.

TCRdb keeps only in-frame clones here, not all; method: immunoSEQ multiplex PCR. This sample has approximately 25,000 clones, with 83% found just once. The source is an adult with mismatch repair-deficient cancer. V usage is TRBV6-1 and J usage is TRBJ1-4, with 9 bases fitting TRBD1. The sequences come from peripheral blood, collected 12 weeks after starting pembrolizumab. DNA of the CDR3: TGTGCCAGCAGTGAAATTCGGGACAGGGTTAATGAAAAACTGTTTTTT. It yields the protein CASSEIRDRVNEKLFF.